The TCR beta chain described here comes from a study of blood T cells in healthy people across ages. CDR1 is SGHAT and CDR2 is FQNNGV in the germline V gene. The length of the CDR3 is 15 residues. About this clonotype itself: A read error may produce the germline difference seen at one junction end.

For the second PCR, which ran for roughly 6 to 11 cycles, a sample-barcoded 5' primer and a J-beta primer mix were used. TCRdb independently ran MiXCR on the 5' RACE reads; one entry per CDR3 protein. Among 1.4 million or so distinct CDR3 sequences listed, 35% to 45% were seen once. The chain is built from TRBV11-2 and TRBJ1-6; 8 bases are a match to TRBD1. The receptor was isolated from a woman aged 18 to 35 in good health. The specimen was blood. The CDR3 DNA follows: TGTGCCAGCAGCTCTCTTCAGGGGGCGAATTCACCCCCCCACTTT. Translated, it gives CASSSLQGANSPPHF.